A single sample gave rise to the 13 T cell receptor beta chains below, sequenced in a study of siplizumab effects on memory and regulatory T cells. The assay was immunoSEQ multiplex PCR, and TCRdb's table has in-frame clones only and misses some. Of roughly 69,000 clones in the sample, roughly 83% were seen once. Sequenced sample: memory CD4+ T cells sorted from blood. These receptors were taken from a human donor in good health.

This clone was counted only a few times. The rearrangement uses TRBV5-1 and TRBJ2-2, with D unclear. The CDR3 is made up of 10 amino acids. CDR1 and CDR2 from the germline V gene are SGHRS and YFSETQ. The V end lost 10 bases, the J end lost 5 bases, and 6 bases lay between the germline ends. The CDR3 sequence: CAGITGELFF. In DNA, the CDR3 is TGCGCCGGAATTACCGGGGAGCTGTTTTTT. Full variable domain (rest looked up from reference TRBV5-1 and TRBJ2-2): KAGVTQTPRYLIKTRGQQVTLSCSPISGHRSVSWYQQTPGQGLQFLFEYFSETQRNKGNFPGRFSGRQFSNSRSEMNVSTLELGDSALYLCAGITGELFFGEGSRLTVL.

By share, this clone ranks as medium-sized (0.01 to 0.1%). J is TRBJ2-7 and V is TRBV20-1; D call uncertain. Trimming left V 0 bases short and J 1 base short, with 1 base between. Germline V gene lookup returns CDR1 DFQATT and CDR2 SNEGSKA (reference sequence). This CDR3 is built from 11 residues. CDR3 nucleotide sequence: TGCAGTGCTAGAGAATCCTACGAGCAGTACTTC. Translated: CSARESYEQYF.

This sequence joins TRBV5-4 and TRBJ2-5; maybe TRBD2 (5 bases). Trimming cost V 5 bases and J 4 bases, with 15 bases left between them. The CDR3 contains 14 residues. Germline V gene data show CDR1 as SGHNT and CDR2 as YYREEE (reference sequence). CDR3 sequence (DNA): TGTGCCAGCAGTTGGAGGCAGACTGGAGAGACCCAGTACTTC. This translates into CASSWRQTGETQYF.

This chain connects TRBV19 to TRBJ2-2; D is unclear. V was pared by 6 bases and J by 6 bases, with 17 bases between. CDR3 length: 15 amino acids. Germline V gene lookup returns CDR1 LNHDA and CDR2 SQIVND (reference sequence). The CDR3 sequence is CASSADIGYPGELFF. In DNA form, the CDR3 reads TGTGCCAGTAGCGCTGACATTGGCTACCCCGGGGAGCTGTTTTTT.

This clone was counted between two and nine times. The chain employs TRBV30 and TRBJ1-5; D is possibly TRBD1 (5 bases). The V and J ends lost 4 bases and 7 bases respectively, with 14 bases between them. The germline gives CDR1 GTSNPN, CDR2 SVGIG (reference sequence). The CDR3 loop spans 13 amino acids. This CDR3 reads CAWNRGDRQPQHF. The CDR3 DNA sequence: TGTGCCTGGAACCGGGGGGATCGCCAGCCCCAGCATTTT.

V and J are TRBV6-6 and TRBJ2-7, with 10 bases fitting TRBD1. Germline-derived CDR1 and CDR2 are MNHNY and SVGAGI (reference sequence). This CDR3 contains 14 residues. Trimming removed 6 bases from V and 4 bases from J; junction bases left unmatched: 6. DNA of the CDR3: TGTGCCAGCAGAATTGGACAGGGGGTTTACGAGCAGTACTTC. The encoded protein is CASRIGQGVYEQYF.

This chain links TRBV6-4 with TRBJ2-7, with 7 bases identical to TRBD1. Trimming took 0 bases from V and 4 from J; bases not matched to a gene: 15. This CDR3 comprises 18 residues. The germline CDR1 and CDR2 sequences are MRHNA and SNTAGT. The DNA for the CDR3 is TGTGCCAGCAGTGACTCCCGGTCTTTTAGGGACAGACCATACGAGCAGTACTTC. This encodes CASSDSRSFRDRPYEQYF.

The chain has TRBV4-2 and TRBJ1-2, with 7 bases matching TRBD1. V dropped 4 bases and J dropped 2; count of bases not matched to a gene: 10. CDR1 is LGHNA, CDR2 YNFKEQ, per germline. CDR3 length equals 16 residues. CDR3 bases: TGTGCCAGCAGCCCCCGAGAGGGGGCGACAAACTATGGCTACACCTTC. Translating it yields CASSPREGATNYGYTF.

This sequence joins TRBV11-2 and TRBJ2-7; TRBD2 is a possible D gene (6 bases). CDR1 and CDR2 from the germline V gene are SGHAT and FQNNGV. The CDR3 covers 14 residues. The V gene lost 3 bases and the J gene lost 1 base, with 10 bases spanning the gap. CDR3 DNA sequence: TGTGCCAGCAGCTTGGGACTGTCTTCCTACGAGCAGTACTTC. Translating gives CASSLGLSSYEQYF.

This clone was recorded only once. The J gene is TRBJ2-3, the V gene TRBV6-6; D is unclear. CDR1 and CDR2 from the germline V gene are MNHNY and SVGAGI (reference sequence). Deletions cut 4 bases from V and 4 bases from J, with 12 bases between. The CDR3 is 14 residues long. DNA for the CDR3: TGTGCCAGCAGTTCCCAGATAGCCGCAGATACGCAGTATTTT. It yields the protein CASSSQIAADTQYF.

V is TRBV9 and J is TRBJ2-1; the D gene is possibly TRBD2 (5 bases). This CDR3 is 15 amino acids long. CDR1 is SGDLS and CDR2 is YYNGEE in the germline V gene. V gave up 3 bases and J gave up 1 base, with 11 bases separating them. The CDR3: CASSAPGGSYNEQFF. The CDR3 DNA reads TGTGCCAGCAGCGCACCAGGCGGGTCCTACAATGAGCAGTTCTTC.

The chain is built from TRBV5-1 and TRBJ2-3; TRBD2 matches at 13 bases. V shed 4 bases and J 6 bases; nucleotides not matched to a gene: 8. The germline CDR1 and CDR2 sequences are SGHRS and YFSETQ. The length of the CDR3 is 16 residues. The CDR3 DNA sequence: TGCGCCAGCAGCCCCGGGACTAGCGGGGCCTCGGATACGCAGTATTTT. As protein: CASSPGTSGASDTQYF.

The chain uses TRBV6-5 and TRBJ1-2, with D maybe TRBD1 (5 bases). Germline V CDR1 and CDR2: MNHEY, SVGAGI. This CDR3 spans 13 amino acids. The V gene lost 5 bases and the J gene lost 1 base, with 8 bases spanning the gap. The CDR3 DNA follows: TGTGCCAGCAGTGTACAGGTTAACTATGGCTACACCTTC. This codes for CASSVQVNYGYTF.